The 5 T cell receptor beta chains listed next were all sequenced from one sample in a study of blood T cell repertoires in COVID-19. Here immunoSEQ multiplex PCR was the method, and the copy in TCRdb shows in-frame clones only, minus some. The sample yields around 230,000 clones, around four fifths seen once. Sequences were obtained from peripheral blood. The source is a woman in her forties or fifties with acute or convalescent COVID-19.

This chain connects TRBV5-5 to TRBJ1-1, with TRBD1 identical over 10 bases. The CDR3 covers 17 residues. Germline V lookup: CDR1 SGHKS, CDR2 YYEKEE (reference sequence). The ends lost 0 bases at V and 2 bases at J; junction bases unmatched: 7. The CDR3 DNA is TGTGCCAGCAGCTTGGACGACGGGGACAGGGGTAACACTGAAGCTTTCTTT. Amino acids: CASSLDDGDRGNTEAFF.

This clone occurred once. V is TRBV19 and J is TRBJ2-7; D perhaps matches TRBD1 (6 bases). Trimming cost V 5 bases and J 5 bases, with 13 bases left between them. CDR1 and CDR2 from the germline V gene are LNHDA and SQIVND (reference sequence). The CDR3 has 13 amino acids. The DNA for the CDR3 is TGTGCCAGTAGTCCCACTAGGGGGAACGAGCAGTACTTC. Translating gives CASSPTRGNEQYF.

This clone was seen a single time. The rearrangement links TRBV6-5 to TRBJ2-6; D perhaps matches TRBD2 (6 bases). The CDR3 extends over 16 amino acids. Trimming removed 2 bases from V and 2 bases from J, with 10 bases in between. Per the germline V gene, CDR1 is MNHEY and CDR2 is SVGAGI. As DNA, the CDR3 is TGTGCCAGCAGTTACCTTGGAGGGACTGGGGCCAACGTCCTGACTTTC. Protein sequence: CASSYLGGTGANVLTF.

The rearrangement uses TRBV2 and TRBJ1-1; possibly TRBD1 for D (6 bases). V was shortened by 8 bases and J by 1 base, with 11 bases between the two germline ends. Looked up from germline, CDR1 is SNHLY and CDR2 is FYNNEI. The CDR3 runs 13 residues. CDR3 protein: CASVPGQNTEAFF. The CDR3, as DNA: TGTGCCAGCGTTCCGGGACAGAACACTGAAGCTTTCTTT.

The chain combines TRBV27 with TRBJ2-1; 8 nucleotides match TRBD1. Germline trimming cut 5 bases from V and 2 bases from J; bases unmatched to any gene: 11. The CDR3 sequence is 17 residues long. CDR1 MNHEY and CDR2 SMNVEV come from the germline V gene (reference sequence). CDR3 sequence (DNA): TGTGCCAGCAGTCCTTCGCGCAGGGGGCCTACCTACAATGAGCAGTTCTTC. This codes for CASSPSRRGPTYNEQFF.